Listed below are T cell receptor beta chains from one sample, sequenced in a study of T-cell reconstitution after alpha-beta-depleted transplantation in children. MiXCR, applied by TCRdb to the PCR reads, yields one record per CDR3 protein. This sample has about 97,000 distinct CDR3 sequences, with roughly 7.6% found just once. This material consisted of PBMCs, taken before TCRalphabeta/CD19-depleted stem cell transplant. Source of these receptors: a boy between 2 and 15 years old with acute lymphoblastic leukemia, due to receive a stem cell transplant. The conserved cysteine and the conserved F or W are not part of the CDR3 here. Fields, in order: V gene, CDR3 length, CDR3 protein.

v_gene: TRBV27; len: 11; CDR3aa: ASSTGTAYGYT
v_gene: TRBV29-1; len: 12; CDR3aa: SFRGSPTQETQY
v_gene: TRBV29-1; len: 14; CDR3aa: SVQGTSGGPGYEQY
v_gene: TRBV2; len: 11; CDR3aa: ASSQEAKNIQY
v_gene: TRBV18; len: 10; CDR3aa: ASSPRESEQY
v_gene: TRBV4-3; len: 14; CDR3aa: ASSLTFGQGSTEAF
v_gene: TRBV12-3/TRBV12-4; len: 12; CDR3aa: ASSSVGGLYEQY
v_gene: TRBV7-8; len: 12; CDR3aa: ASSPGRVNEKLF
v_gene: TRBV6-2/TRBV6-3; len: 12; CDR3aa: ASSYSVDGETQY
v_gene: TRBV14; len: 14; CDR3aa: ASSPRTPMAKETQY